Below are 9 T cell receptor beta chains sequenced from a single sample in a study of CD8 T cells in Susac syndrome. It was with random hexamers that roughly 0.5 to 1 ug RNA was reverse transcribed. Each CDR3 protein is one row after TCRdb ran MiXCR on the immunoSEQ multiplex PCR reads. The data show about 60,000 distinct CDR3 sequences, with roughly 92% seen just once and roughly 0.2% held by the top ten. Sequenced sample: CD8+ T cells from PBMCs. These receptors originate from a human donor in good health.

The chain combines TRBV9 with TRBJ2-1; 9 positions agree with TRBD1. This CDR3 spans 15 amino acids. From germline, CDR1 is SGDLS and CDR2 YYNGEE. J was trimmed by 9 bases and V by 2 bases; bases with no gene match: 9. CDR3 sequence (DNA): TGTGCCAGCAGCGTCTACAGGGGGCGCGTGGCTGAGCAGTTCTTC. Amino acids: CASSVYRGRVAEQFF.

The CDR3 coding sequence is TGTGCCAGCAGCCTCCAGGGGAGCTCCTACGAGCAGTACTTC. Residues: CASSLQGSSYEQYF. The V call is TRBV28, the J call TRBJ2-7; a possible D gene is TRBD1 (6 bases). CDR1 and CDR2 (germline): MDHEN, SYDVKM. Trimming took off 6 bases at V and 0 bases at J, with 12 bases between the two ends. This CDR3 has 14 residues.

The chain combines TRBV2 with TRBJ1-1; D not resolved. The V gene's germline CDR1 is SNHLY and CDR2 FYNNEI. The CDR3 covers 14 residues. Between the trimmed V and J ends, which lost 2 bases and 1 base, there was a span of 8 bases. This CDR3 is CASSEPQTNTEAFF. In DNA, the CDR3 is TGTGCCAGCAGTGAACCCCAGACGAACACTGAAGCTTTCTTT. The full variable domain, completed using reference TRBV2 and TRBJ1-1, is EPEVTQTPSHQVTQMGQEVILRCVPISNHLYFYWYRQILGQKVEFLVSFYNNEISEKSEIFDDQFSVERPDGSNFTLKIRSTKLEDSAMYFCASSEPQTNTEAFFGQGTRLTVV.

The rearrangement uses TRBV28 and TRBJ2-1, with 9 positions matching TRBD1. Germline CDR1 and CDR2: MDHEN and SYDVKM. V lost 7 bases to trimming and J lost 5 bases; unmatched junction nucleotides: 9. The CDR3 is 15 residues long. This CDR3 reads CASTWGQGLDNEQFF. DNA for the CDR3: TGTGCCAGCACCTGGGGACAGGGCCTTGACAATGAGCAGTTCTTC.

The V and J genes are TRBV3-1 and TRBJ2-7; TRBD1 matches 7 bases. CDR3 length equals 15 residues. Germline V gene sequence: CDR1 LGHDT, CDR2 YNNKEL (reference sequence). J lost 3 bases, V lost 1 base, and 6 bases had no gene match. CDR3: CASSQVPGQYYEQYF. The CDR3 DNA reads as TGTGCCAGCAGCCAAGTCCCGGGACAGTACTACGAGCAGTACTTC.

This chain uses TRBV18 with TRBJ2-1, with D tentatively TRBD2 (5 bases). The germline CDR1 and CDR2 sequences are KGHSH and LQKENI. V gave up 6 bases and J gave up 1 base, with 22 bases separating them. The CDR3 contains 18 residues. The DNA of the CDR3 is TGTGCCAGCTCCCCCTCCGGAATTAGCGTCTCATCCTACAATGAGCAGTTCTTC. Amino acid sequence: CASSPSGISVSSYNEQFF.

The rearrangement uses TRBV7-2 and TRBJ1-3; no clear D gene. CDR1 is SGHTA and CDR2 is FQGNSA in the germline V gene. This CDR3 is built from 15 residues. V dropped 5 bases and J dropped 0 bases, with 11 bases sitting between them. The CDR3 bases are TGTGCCAGCAGCCCCGACTCCGACTCTGGAAACACCATATATTTT. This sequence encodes CASSPDSDSGNTIYF.

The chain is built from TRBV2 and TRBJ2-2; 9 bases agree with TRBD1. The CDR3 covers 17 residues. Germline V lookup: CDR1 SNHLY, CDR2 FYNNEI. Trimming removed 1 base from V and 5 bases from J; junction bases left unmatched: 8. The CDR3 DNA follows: TGTGCCAGCAGTGAAGTTGAGACAGGGGGATATACCGGGGAGCTGTTTTTT. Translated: CASSEVETGGYTGELFF. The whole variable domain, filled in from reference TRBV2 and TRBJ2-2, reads EPEVTQTPSHQVTQMGQEVILRCVPISNHLYFYWYRQILGQKVEFLVSFYNNEISEKSEIFDDQFSVERPDGSNFTLKIRSTKLEDSAMYFCASSEVETGGYTGELFFGEGSRLTVL.

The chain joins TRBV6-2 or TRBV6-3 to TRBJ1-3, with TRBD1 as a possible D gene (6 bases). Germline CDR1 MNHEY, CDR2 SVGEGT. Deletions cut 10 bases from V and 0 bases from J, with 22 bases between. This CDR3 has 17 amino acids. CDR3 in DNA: TGTGCCACCGGAATTATATCGGCCAGGGGCTCTGGAAACACCATATATTTT. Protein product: CATGIISARGSGNTIYF.